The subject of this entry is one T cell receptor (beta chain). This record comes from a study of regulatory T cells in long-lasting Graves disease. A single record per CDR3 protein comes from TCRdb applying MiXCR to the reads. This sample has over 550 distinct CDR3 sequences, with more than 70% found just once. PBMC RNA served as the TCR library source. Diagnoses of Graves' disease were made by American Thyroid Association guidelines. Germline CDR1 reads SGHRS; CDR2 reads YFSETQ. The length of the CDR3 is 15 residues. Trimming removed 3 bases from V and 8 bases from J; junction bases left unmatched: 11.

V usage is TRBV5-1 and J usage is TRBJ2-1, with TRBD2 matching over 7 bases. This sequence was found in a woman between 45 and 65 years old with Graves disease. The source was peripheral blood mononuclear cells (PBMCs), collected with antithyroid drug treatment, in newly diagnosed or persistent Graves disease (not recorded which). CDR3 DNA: TGCGCCAGCAGCTCCCAGACTAGCCCGCCCGATGAGCAGTTCTTC. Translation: CASSSQTSPPDEQFF.